The source of this TCR beta chain is a study of CD8 T cells in ankylosing spondylitis. Points from the study as a whole: Ankylosing spondylitis blood appeared to be characterized by a TCR beta motif of about eight highly homologous variants.

On this clonotype itself: Its cognate antigen is unknown.

Trimming took 3 bases from V and 1 from J, leaving 6 bases between them. There are 14 residues in the CDR3. Germline V gene lookup returns CDR1 LGHNA and CDR2 YSLEER. TCRdb reprocessed the 5' RACE reads with MiXCR, giving one entry per CDR3 protein. The sample has some 37,000 distinct CDR3 sequences, about 15% seen once; the top ten hold 45%. The sequencing sample was made of blood. The sequence derives from a male donor with ankylosing spondylitis or in good health (not recorded which). The chain joins TRBV4-3 to TRBJ2-2; no clear D gene. CDR3 loop: CASSQAKNTGELFF. The CDR3 nucleotides are TGCGCCAGCAGCCAGGCGAAGAACACCGGGGAGCTGTTTTTT.